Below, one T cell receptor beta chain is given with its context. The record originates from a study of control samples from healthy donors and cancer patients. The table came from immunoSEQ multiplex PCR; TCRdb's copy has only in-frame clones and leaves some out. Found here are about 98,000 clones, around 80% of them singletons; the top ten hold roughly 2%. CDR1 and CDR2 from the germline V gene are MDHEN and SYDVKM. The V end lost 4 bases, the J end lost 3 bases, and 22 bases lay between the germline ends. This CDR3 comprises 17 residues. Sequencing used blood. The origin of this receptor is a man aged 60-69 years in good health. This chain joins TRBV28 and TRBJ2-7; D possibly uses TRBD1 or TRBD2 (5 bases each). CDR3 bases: TGTGCCAGCAGTTATGCCTGGCCTCGAGAGGGGAACTACGAGCAGTACTTC. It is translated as CASSYAWPREGNYEQYF.